This T cell receptor beta chain was sequenced in a study of immune heterogeneity within non-small cell lung tumors. Multiplex PCR (32 V and 13 J primers) was used to amplify the TCR beta CDR3. TCRdb reprocessed the multiplex PCR reads with MiXCR, giving one entry per CDR3 protein. The table lists 15,000 to 20,000 distinct CDR3 sequences, around 28% of them singletons. Bulk tumor genomic DNA constituted the template, at around 600 ng per sample. Several biopsies were collected from each primary tumor during surgery. They were spaced as far apart as possible within the tumor mass. The study enrolled patients with untreated, newly diagnosed non-small cell lung cancer who underwent curative surgery. Study donors were patients with a new diagnosis of non-small cell lung cancer who underwent surgery with curative intent. The V gene's germline CDR1 is SGHTA and CDR2 FQGNSA. The CDR3 consists of 17 residues. V was shortened by 0 bases and J by 1 base, with 14 bases between the two germline ends.

This clonotype appeared many times. What was sequenced was lung tumor tissue. The receptor's source is a middle-aged man with non-small cell lung cancer. The chain combines TRBV7-2 with TRBJ2-3; weak D call: TRBD1 (6 bases). In DNA form, the CDR3 reads TGTGCCAGCAGCTTAGCTCGACAGGCGAGGGGCACAGATACGCAGTATTTT. The encoded protein is CASSLARQARGTDTQYF.